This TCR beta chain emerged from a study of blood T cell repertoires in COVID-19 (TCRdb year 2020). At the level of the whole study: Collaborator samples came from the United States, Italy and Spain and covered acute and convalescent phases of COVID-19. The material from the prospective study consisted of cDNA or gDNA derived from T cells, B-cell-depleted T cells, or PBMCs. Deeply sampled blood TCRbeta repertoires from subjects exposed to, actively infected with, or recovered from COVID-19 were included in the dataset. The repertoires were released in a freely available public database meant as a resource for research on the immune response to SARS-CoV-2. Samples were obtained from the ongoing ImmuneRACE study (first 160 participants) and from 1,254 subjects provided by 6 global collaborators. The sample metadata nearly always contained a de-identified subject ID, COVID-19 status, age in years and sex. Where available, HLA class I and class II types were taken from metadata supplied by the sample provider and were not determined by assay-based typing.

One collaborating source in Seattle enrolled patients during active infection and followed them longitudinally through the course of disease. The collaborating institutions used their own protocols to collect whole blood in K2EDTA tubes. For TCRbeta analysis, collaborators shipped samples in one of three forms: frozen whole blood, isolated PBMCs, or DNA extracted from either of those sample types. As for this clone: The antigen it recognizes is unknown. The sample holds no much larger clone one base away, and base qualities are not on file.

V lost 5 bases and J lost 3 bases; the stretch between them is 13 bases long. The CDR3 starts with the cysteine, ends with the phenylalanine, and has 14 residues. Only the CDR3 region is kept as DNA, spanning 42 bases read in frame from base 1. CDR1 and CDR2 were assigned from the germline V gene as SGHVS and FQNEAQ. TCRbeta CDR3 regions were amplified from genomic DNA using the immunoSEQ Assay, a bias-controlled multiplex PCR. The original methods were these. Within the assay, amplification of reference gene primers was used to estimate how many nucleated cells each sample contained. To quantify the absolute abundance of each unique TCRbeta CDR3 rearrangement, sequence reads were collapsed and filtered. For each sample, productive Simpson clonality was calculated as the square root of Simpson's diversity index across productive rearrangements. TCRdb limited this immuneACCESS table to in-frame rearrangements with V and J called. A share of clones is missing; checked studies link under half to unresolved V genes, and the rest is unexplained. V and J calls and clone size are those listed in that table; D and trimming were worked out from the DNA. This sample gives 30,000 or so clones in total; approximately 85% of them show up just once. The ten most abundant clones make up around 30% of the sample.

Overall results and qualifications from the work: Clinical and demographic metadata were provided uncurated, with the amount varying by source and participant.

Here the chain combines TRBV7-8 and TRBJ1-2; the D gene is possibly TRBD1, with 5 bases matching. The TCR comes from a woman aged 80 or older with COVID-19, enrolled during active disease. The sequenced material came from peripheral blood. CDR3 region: CASSRYGGDYGYTF. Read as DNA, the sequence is TGTGCCAGCAGCCGTTACGGGGGGGACTATGGCTACACCTTC.